A selection of T cell receptor beta chains follows, all from one sample in a study of regulatory T cells in long-lasting Graves disease. TCRdb recomputed calls from the multiplex PCR reads with MiXCR, one row per CDR3 protein. The sample lists over 450,000 distinct CDR3 sequences; around 11% were seen once. The sample also formed part of further work on T cells in Graves' hyperthyroidism and ophthalmopathy.

Sequenced material: peripheral blood mononuclear cells (PBMCs), taken at new diagnosis, from a patient treated with antithyroid drugs. The source is a woman in her 30s with Graves disease. The CDR3 runs from the conserved cysteine through the conserved F or W. Each record gives: J gene, clone size, D gene, CDR3 length, V gene, CDR3 DNA, CDR3 protein. The D gene is left open where the match is weak. The size field is filled for only some rows; it gives once, few, many or a size class.

J: TRBJ1-1
size: many
D: .
length: 14
V: TRBV10-3
DNA: TGTGCCATCAGTGAAAGGAGTTTGAACACTGAAGCTTTCTTT
CDR3: CAISERSLNTEAFF

J: TRBJ1-2
size: many
D: .
length: 12
V: TRBV3-1
DNA: TGTGCCAGCAGCCAGGGCACGAGAGGCTACACCTTC
CDR3: CASSQGTRGYTF

J: TRBJ2-1
size: many
D: .
length: 17
V: TRBV7-9
DNA: TGTGCCAGCAGCCCCCCCCTTGGGGCAAGGGCATACAATGAGCAGTTCTTC
CDR3: CASSPPLGARAYNEQFF

J: TRBJ1-6
size: .
D: .
length: 11
V: TRBV30
DNA: TGTGCCTGGAGTGTACGACAACCCCTCCACTTT
CDR3: CAWSVRQPLHF

J: TRBJ2-1
size: .
D: TRBD1
length: 16
V: TRBV16
DNA: TGTGCCAGCAGCCAATCAGGAGGGACAGGGGCAAATGAGCAGTTCTTC
CDR3: CASSQSGGTGANEQFF

J: TRBJ2-5
size: many
D: .
length: 14
V: TRBV7-2
DNA: TGTGCCAGCAGCTTAGGGACTATGCAAGAGACCCAGTACTTC
CDR3: CASSLGTMQETQYF

J: TRBJ1-1
size: many
D: TRBD1
length: 14
V: TRBV28
DNA: TGTGCCAGCAGTTTATTACAGGGGAGAATTGAAGCTTTCTTT
CDR3: CASSLLQGRIEAFF

J: TRBJ2-7
size: many
D: TRBD1
length: 14
V: TRBV7-9
DNA: TGTGCCAGCAGCACAAAGACAGGGCGGAACGAGCAGTACTTC
CDR3: CASSTKTGRNEQYF

J: TRBJ2-3
size: many
D: TRBD1
length: 14
V: TRBV12-5
DNA: TGTGCTAGTGGTCCGGGACAGGCCACAGATACGCAGTATTTT
CDR3: CASGPGQATDTQYF

J: TRBJ1-2
size: many
D: .
length: 13
V: TRBV27
DNA: TGTGCCAGCAGCCGGAGAGAGAACTATGGCTACACCTTC
CDR3: CASSRRENYGYTF

J: TRBJ2-2
size: .
D: .
length: 13
V: TRBV24-1
DNA: TGTGCCACCAGCTCAGCGGCAGCCGGGGAGCTGTTTTTT
CDR3: CATSSAAAGELFF

J: TRBJ1-4
size: many
D: .
length: 16
V: TRBV19
DNA: TGTGCCAGTAGTATGATCGGGGCTTCAACTAATGAAAAACTGTTTTTT
CDR3: CASSMIGASTNEKLFF

J: TRBJ1-5
size: few
D: .
length: 15
V: TRBV6-5
DNA: TGTGCCAGCAGTTACCTCCGCGGGGTCAATCAGCCCCAGCATTTT
CDR3: CASSYLRGVNQPQHF

J: TRBJ2-1
size: many
D: .
length: 14
V: TRBV11-3
DNA: TGTGCCAGCAGCTTGGCACGTATGAGCAATGAGCAGTTCTTC
CDR3: CASSLARMSNEQFF

J: TRBJ2-1
size: many
D: .
length: 15
V: TRBV20-1
DNA: TGCAGTGCTAGAGAAACGTCCGGGAGCCTGAATGAGCAGTTCTTC
CDR3: CSARETSGSLNEQFF

J: TRBJ1-3
size: many
D: .
length: 14
V: TRBV28
DNA: TGTGCCAGCAGTTTACGGTCTTCTGGAAACACCATATATTTT
CDR3: CASSLRSSGNTIYF

J: TRBJ1-2
size: many
D: .
length: 15
V: TRBV5-1
DNA: TGCGCCAGCAGACCTGACAGCTCCCTTGCAGAAGGCTACACCTTC
CDR3: CASRPDSSLAEGYTF

J: TRBJ2-3
size: many
D: TRBD2
length: 14
V: TRBV7-3
DNA: TGTGCCAGCAGTCAGAGCGGGGCCACAGATACGCAGTATTTT
CDR3: CASSQSGATDTQYF

J: TRBJ1-4
size: many
D: .
length: 14
V: TRBV12-3/TRBV12-4
DNA: TGTGCCAGCAGTCTAGCGATGTCACGGGAAAAACTGTTTTTT
CDR3: CASSLAMSREKLFF

J: TRBJ2-1
size: many
D: TRBD2
length: 21
V: TRBV2
DNA: TGTGCCAGCAGCGGGGAAGGGACTAGCGGGAGGGCCGAATTATTCTACAATGAGCAGTTCTTC
CDR3: CASSGEGTSGRAELFYNEQFF

J: TRBJ1-2
size: .
D: .
length: 14
V: TRBV6-2/TRBV6-3
DNA: TGTGCCAGCAGTTACTCGATTGCCAGCTGGAGGTACACCTTC
CDR3: CASSYSIASWRYTF

J: TRBJ1-2
size: many
D: .
length: 15
V: TRBV7-9
DNA: TGTGCCAGCAGCTTATCTCAAAACGGTCTCTATGGCTACACCTTC
CDR3: CASSLSQNGLYGYTF

J: TRBJ2-3
size: many
D: TRBD2
length: 14
V: TRBV7-2
DNA: TGTGCCAGCAGCTTTAGGCCATTCGCGGGAGCAAGGTATTTT
CDR3: CASSFRPFAGARYF

J: TRBJ1-6
size: once
D: .
length: 14
V: TRBV11-3
DNA: TGTGCCAGCAGCTTAGTTGGGTATAATTCACCCCTCCACTTT
CDR3: CASSLVGYNSPLHF

J: TRBJ1-6
size: many
D: .
length: 15
V: TRBV20-1
DNA: TGCAGTGCTAGAGGGAGGGCGGGTTATAATTCACCCCTCCACTTT
CDR3: CSARGRAGYNSPLHF

J: TRBJ2-7
size: many
D: .
length: 16
V: TRBV2
DNA: TGTGCCAGCAGTGAGGGTCGAGGCAGTAGACCTTACGAGCAGTACTTC
CDR3: CASSEGRGSRPYEQYF

J: TRBJ1-1
size: many
D: .
length: 13
V: TRBV2
DNA: TGTGCCGGGGAACAGGAAATGAACACTGAAGCTTTCTTT
CDR3: CAGEQEMNTEAFF

J: TRBJ1-1
size: many
D: .
length: 12
V: TRBV6-2/TRBV6-3
DNA: TGTGCCAGCAGTTTTACGAACACTGAAGCTTTCTTT
CDR3: CASSFTNTEAFF